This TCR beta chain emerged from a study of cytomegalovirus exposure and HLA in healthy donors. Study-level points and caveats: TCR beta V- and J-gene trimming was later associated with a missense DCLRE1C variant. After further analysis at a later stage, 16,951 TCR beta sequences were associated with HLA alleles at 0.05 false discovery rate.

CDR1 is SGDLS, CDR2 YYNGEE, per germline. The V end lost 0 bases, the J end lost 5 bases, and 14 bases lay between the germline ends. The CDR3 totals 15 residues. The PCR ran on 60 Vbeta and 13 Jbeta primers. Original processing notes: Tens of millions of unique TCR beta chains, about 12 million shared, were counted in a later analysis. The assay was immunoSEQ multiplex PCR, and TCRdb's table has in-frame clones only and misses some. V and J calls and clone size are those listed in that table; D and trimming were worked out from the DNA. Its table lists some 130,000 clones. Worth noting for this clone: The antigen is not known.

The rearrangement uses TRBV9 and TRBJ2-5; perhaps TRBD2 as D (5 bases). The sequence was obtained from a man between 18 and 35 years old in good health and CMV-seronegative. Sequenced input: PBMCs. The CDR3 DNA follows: TGTGCCAGCAGCGTAGTAACAGTGGGAGCGGAGACCCAGTACTTC. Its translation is CASSVVTVGAETQYF.